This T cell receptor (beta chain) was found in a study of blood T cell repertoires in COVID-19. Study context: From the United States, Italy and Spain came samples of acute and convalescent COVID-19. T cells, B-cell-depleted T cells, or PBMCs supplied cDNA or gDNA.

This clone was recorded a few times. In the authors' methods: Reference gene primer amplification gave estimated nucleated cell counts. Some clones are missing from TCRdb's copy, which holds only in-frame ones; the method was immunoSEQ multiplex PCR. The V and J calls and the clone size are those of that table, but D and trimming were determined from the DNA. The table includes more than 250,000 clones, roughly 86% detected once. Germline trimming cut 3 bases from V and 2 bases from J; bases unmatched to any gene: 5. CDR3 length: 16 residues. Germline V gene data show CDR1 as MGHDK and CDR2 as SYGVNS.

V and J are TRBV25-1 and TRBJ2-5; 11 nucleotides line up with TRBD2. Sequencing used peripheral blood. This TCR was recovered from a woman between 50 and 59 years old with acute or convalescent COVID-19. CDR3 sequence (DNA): TGTGCCAGCAGTGACTTTGGGACTAGCGGTCAAGAGACCCAGTACTTC. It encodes CASSDFGTSGQETQYF.